This entry concerns a single T cell receptor (beta chain). Its antigen is currently not known. Base-call qualities are not available, and no considerably larger clone is one nucleotide away. This entry is derived from a study of blood T cell repertoires in COVID-19 (dated by TCRdb to 2019 to 2021). About the full investigation: Samples covering the acute and convalescent phases of COVID-19 were provided by collaborators in the United States, Italy and Spain. The material from the prospective study consisted of cDNA or gDNA derived from T cells, B-cell-depleted T cells, or PBMCs. Deeply sampled blood TCRbeta repertoires from subjects exposed to, actively infected with, or recovered from COVID-19 were included in the dataset. The repertoires were made available in a free public database intended to serve as a resource for research on the immune response to SARS-CoV-2. The samples were drawn from two sources: the first 160 participants of the ongoing ImmuneRACE study, and 950 to 1,500 subjects contributed by 6 global collaborators. The sample metadata nearly always contained a de-identified subject ID, COVID-19 status, age in years and sex. HLA class I and class II types, where available, came from metadata supplied by the sample provider rather than from assay-based typing.

TCRbeta CDR3 regions were amplified from genomic DNA using the immunoSEQ Assay, a bias-controlled multiplex PCR. As for the authors' bioinformatics: Within the assay, amplification of reference gene primers was used to estimate how many nucleated cells each sample contained. Sequence reads were collapsed and filtered to measure the absolute abundance of every unique TCRbeta CDR3 rearrangement. Productive Simpson clonality was computed per sample as the square root of Simpson's diversity index over productive rearrangements. TCRdb obtained this table from immuneACCESS and retained in-frame rearrangements with V and J assigned. These tables miss some clones; where compared with another copy, unresolved V genes account for less than half of the shortfall, and the remainder is unexplained. Clone size and V and J calls were adopted from that table, with D and trimming inferred from the DNA. The sample records 180,000 or so clones, about four fifths of which are singletons. The ten largest clones add up to 8% to 13% of the sample.

Participants in the prospective study were aged 18 to 89 years, lived in more than 20 United States geographic areas, and enrolled through a virtual design. In the prospective study, cohorts were assigned on the basis of participant-reported clinical history obtained from a screening survey and a study questionnaire. Recovered participants in ImmuneRACE Cohort 3 were defined by two consecutive negative NP/OP PCR tests, clearance by a healthcare professional, or resolution of symptoms. Each participant in the prospective study had whole blood, serum and a nasopharyngeal or oropharyngeal swab collected by mobile phlebotomists. Additional blood draws and questionnaires over an approximately 2-month period could optionally be provided by prospective study participants. Before DNA extraction, prospective study blood samples were shipped either frozen or at room temperature. Overall study outcomes, separate from this receptor: The amount of clinical and demographic metadata varied by source and participant and was provided uncurated.

At the junction V is shortened by 10 bases and J by 7 bases; bases outside the gene matches: 5. CDR1 and CDR2 (MDHEN, SYDVKM) derive from the germline V gene. The CDR3 holds 12 amino acids from the cysteine to the phenylalanine. Only the CDR3 region is kept as DNA, spanning 36 bases read in frame from base 1. This chain joins TRBV28 to TRBJ2-1, with 9 bases aligning to TRBD1. The sequence was collected from a man between 50 and 59 years old who had recovered from COVID-19. The sample was PBMCs or T cells enriched from blood (not recorded which). The sequenced DNA is TGTGCCACCCAGACAGGGGGTAATGAGCAGTTCTTC. This gives the protein CATQTGGNEQFF.